Many counts were recorded for the clone carrying this T cell receptor beta chain. This specimen belongs to a study of neurological immune-mediated disorders. TCRdb re-analysed the 5' RACE reads in MiXCR, keeping a single row per CDR3 protein. Among over 40,000 distinct CDR3 sequences listed, under 6.5% were seen once. Trimming removed 0 bases at V and 0 bases at J, with 6 bases between. Germline CDR1 is DFQATT and CDR2 is SNEGSKA (reference sequence). The CDR3 has 14 residues. The source of this sequence is a woman in her 40s in good health. Sequencing was performed on CD4+ T cells from blood. The chain carries TRBV20-1 and TRBJ1-3; D is unclear. The CDR3 DNA follows: TGCAGTGCTAGAGATTACGGCTCTGGAAACACCATATATTTT. This gives the protein CSARDYGSGNTIYF.